These T cell receptor beta chains were read from a single sample in a study of shared clonotypes between healthy human individuals. Sequencing used immunoSEQ multiplex PCR; TCRdb keeps in-frame clones, though not all of them. The sample comprises 2 million to 2.5 million clones, just under 95% of which are singletons, and 0.37% rests with the top ten. Specimen: naive CD4+ T cells from PBMCs. The receptors stem from a man younger than 35 in good health. Some clones in this sample may be carry-over from other donors' samples. CDR3s include the opening cysteine and the closing phenylalanine or tryptophan. D genes are given only for firm matches. Clone size, where shown, is once, few, many, or a class for clones that have expanded.

d_call	v_call	clone_size	j_call	cdr3_nt	cdr3_aa
NA	TRBV5-5	NA	TRBJ2-2	TGTGCCAGCAGCAGGGACTGGAACACCGGGGAGCTGTTTTTT	CASSRDWNTGELFF
NA	TRBV28	once	TRBJ2-2	TGTGCCAGCAGTTTGACTAGTCGGGGCGCCGGGGAGCTGTTTTTT	CASSLTSRGAGELFF
NA	TRBV10-3	NA	TRBJ1-5	TGTGCCACGTCAGATCCCCAACCTAGGGGCAATCAGCCCCAGCATTTT	CATSDPQPRGNQPQHF
NA	TRBV15	NA	TRBJ2-7	TGTGCCACCAGCAGAGATCGTGTCAGCCCCTACGAGCAGTACTTC	CATSRDRVSPYEQYF
NA	TRBV28	once	TRBJ2-3	TGTGCCAGCAGCTTACTACGAGATACGCAGTATTTT	CASSLLRDTQYF
NA	TRBV6-6	NA	TRBJ1-2	TGTGCCAGCAGTTACGACAACAGGGTCGGTGGCTACACCTTC	CASSYDNRVGGYTF
NA	TRBV9	NA	TRBJ2-1	TGTGCCAGCAGCCCCCAGGACTATTACAATGAGCAGTTCTTC	CASSPQDYYNEQFF
TRBD1	TRBV7-2	NA	TRBJ1-1	TGTGCCAGCAGCTCCCGACAGGGGCCGACTGAAGCTTTCTTT	CASSSRQGPTEAFF
TRBD1	TRBV28	NA	TRBJ2-7	TGTGCCAGCAGTCCCCAACAGGGGGTCTACGAGCAGTACTTC	CASSPQQGVYEQYF
NA	TRBV2	NA	TRBJ2-1	TGTGCCAGCAGTTGGACCAAGAGGGAGCAGTTCTTC	CASSWTKREQFF
TRBD1	TRBV27	NA	TRBJ1-2	TGTGCCAGCAGTTTATCTTCAGGCAGGGGGCGAACTAACTATGGCTACACCTTC	CASSLSSGRGRTNYGYTF
TRBD2	TRBV30	NA	TRBJ2-1	TGTGCCTGGAGTGGACTAGCGGGATTAACTGAGCAGTTCTTC	CAWSGLAGLTEQFF
TRBD1	TRBV5-1	NA	TRBJ2-6	TGCGCCAGCAGCTTGGTTGGACAGGGGGTTGGGGCCAACGTCCTGACTTTC	CASSLVGQGVGANVLTF
TRBD2	TRBV2	NA	TRBJ2-2	TGTGCCAGTCGGACTAGCCCCACCGGGGAGCTGTTTTTT	CASRTSPTGELFF
TRBD2	TRBV18	once	TRBJ2-7	TGTGCCAGCTCACCAACTGAGGAACTAGCGGGATCTGGGCAGTACTTC	CASSPTEELAGSGQYF
TRBD2	TRBV27	once	TRBJ2-7	TGTGCCAGCAGTCCCCGGACTAGCGGGATATGGGTCTACGAGCAGTACTTC	CASSPRTSGIWVYEQYF
NA	TRBV14	NA	TRBJ2-1	TGTGCCAGCAGCCAAGTTGTAGGAACCTACAATGAGCAGTTCTTC	CASSQVVGTYNEQFF
NA	TRBV7-3	NA	TRBJ2-3	TGTGCCAGCAGCACGGGTTCCACACCCGATACGCAGTATTTT	CASSTGSTPDTQYF
NA	TRBV7-9	NA	TRBJ2-5	TGTGCCAGCAGCAGCCGCCAAGAGACCCAGTACTTC	CASSSRQETQYF
NA	TRBV27	NA	TRBJ2-2	TGTGCCAGCAGTTTACCTCTCGGGGAGCTGTTTTTT	CASSLPLGELFF
TRBD2	TRBV6-6	NA	TRBJ2-2	TGTGCCGGACAAACTAGCGTGAACACCGGGGAGCTGTTTTTT	CAGQTSVNTGELFF
NA	TRBV11-2	NA	TRBJ2-7	TGTGCCAGCAGCCTCTCCCGTGGGGAGGCGACCTACGAGCAGTACTTC	CASSLSRGEATYEQYF
TRBD1	TRBV2	once	TRBJ2-7	TGTGCCAGCGGACAGGGGAGGCACGAGCAGTACTTC	CASGQGRHEQYF
NA	TRBV5-8	NA	TRBJ1-2	TGTGCCAGCAGCTTGCGGGTAGGGCACTATGGCTACACCTTC	CASSLRVGHYGYTF
NA	TRBV11-2	NA	TRBJ1-2	TGTGCCAGCAGCTTACAGGGCGCGAGGGGCTACACCTTC	CASSLQGARGYTF
NA	TRBV18	NA	TRBJ1-1	TGTGCCAGCTCACCTATAGAGGGTATCGAGACTGAAGCTTTCTTT	CASSPIEGIETEAFF
TRBD1	TRBV5-6	NA	TRBJ1-4	TGTGCCAGCAGCTTGGGGACAGGGCGGAGAAGTGAAAAACTGTTTTTT	CASSLGTGRRSEKLFF
NA	TRBV7-6	NA	TRBJ1-3	TGTGCCAGCAGCTTTGGGGCAGTCAACTCTGGAAACACCATATATTTT	CASSFGAVNSGNTIYF
NA	TRBV5-6	NA	TRBJ2-7	TGTGCCAGCAGCCCCGGGTTTCTTACCTACGAGCAGTACTTC	CASSPGFLTYEQYF
NA	TRBV2	NA	TRBJ1-1	TGTGCCAGCATCTCGGAGACGAACACTGAAGCTTTCTTT	CASISETNTEAFF
NA	TRBV5-1	NA	TRBJ2-1	TGCGCCAGCAGCCTGATTACCGGGACCTACAATGAGCAGTTCTTC	CASSLITGTYNEQFF
TRBD2	TRBV5-1	NA	TRBJ2-7	TGCGCCAGCAGCCCGGGTACTAGCGGGAGGGCCTACGAGCAGTACTTC	CASSPGTSGRAYEQYF
NA	TRBV28	NA	TRBJ1-1	TGTGCCAGCAGTTCCCGGGGGACTGAAGCTTTCTTT	CASSSRGTEAFF
TRBD2	TRBV5-1	once	TRBJ2-3	TGCGCCAGCAGGGGCGGGAGCCCCGCAGATACGCAGTATTTT	CASRGGSPADTQYF
NA	TRBV6-6	NA	TRBJ1-5	TGTGCCAGCAGTAAACTGATTAATCAGCCCCAGCATTTT	CASSKLINQPQHF
NA	TRBV6-1	NA	TRBJ2-5	TGTGCCAGCACTAAAGAGTGGGACAACCAAGAGACCCAGTACTTC	CASTKEWDNQETQYF
NA	TRBV10-3	NA	TRBJ2-7	TGTGCCATCAGTAGCAGGGGACCCTCCTACGAGCAGTACTTC	CAISSRGPSYEQYF
TRBD1	TRBV30	NA	TRBJ2-5	TGTGCCTGGACCCCCACAGCGGCAGGGGGAGAGACCCAGTACTTC	CAWTPTAAGGETQYF
TRBD2	TRBV7-3	NA	TRBJ2-5	TGTGCCAGCAGGGTTGACCTAGCGGGAGAGGAGACCCAGTACTTC	CASRVDLAGEETQYF
NA	TRBV4-2	NA	TRBJ2-6	TGTGCCAGCAGCCAACTCGGCGGGAAGGCGGCTGGGGCCAACGTCCTGACTTTC	CASSQLGGKAAGANVLTF
NA	TRBV5-3	NA	TRBJ2-5	TGTGCCAGAAGCTTGGAGGTTCGATACCAAGAGACCCAGTACTTC	CARSLEVRYQETQYF
NA	TRBV5-1	NA	TRBJ1-2	TGCGCCAGCAGTTTCGACGGATCTCGACCTTATGGCTACACCTTC	CASSFDGSRPYGYTF
TRBD1	TRBV27	NA	TRBJ2-7	TGTGCCAGCAGTCAAAACAAAAGGACAGGGTATTACGAGCAGTACTTC	CASSQNKRTGYYEQYF
TRBD1	TRBV28	NA	TRBJ1-1	TGTGCCAGCAGTCCTCACAGGGGGAGGAACACTGAAGCTTTCTTT	CASSPHRGRNTEAFF
NA	TRBV7-2	NA	TRBJ1-1	TGTGCCAGCAGCTTGACCGGGGTGGAGGGGACTGAAGCTTTCTTT	CASSLTGVEGTEAFF
TRBD2	TRBV9	NA	TRBJ2-7	TGTGCCAGCAGCGTGGACCCGGCGGGAGTCGAGCAGTACTTC	CASSVDPAGVEQYF
NA	TRBV9	NA	TRBJ1-3	TGTGCCAGCAGCGTAGAGGGAAGCTCTGGAAACACCATATATTTT	CASSVEGSSGNTIYF
TRBD2	TRBV12-5	NA	TRBJ2-3	TGTGCTAGTGGTTTGTGGGGACGGGGTGGTAGCGGGAAAAATACGCAGTATTTT	CASGLWGRGGSGKNTQYF
NA	TRBV5-6	NA	TRBJ1-2	TGTGCCAGCAGCTTGGCCGCAGGCGCCTATGGCTACACCTTC	CASSLAAGAYGYTF
NA	TRBV6-6	NA	TRBJ2-1	TGTGCCAGCAGTTGGAGGAAAGGGAGTTCCTACAATGAGCAGTTCTTC	CASSWRKGSSYNEQFF
NA	TRBV28	NA	TRBJ1-1	TGTGCCAGCAGTTTATTGTGGCAGCGACCTGTCCGGGACACTGAAGCTTTCTTT	CASSLLWQRPVRDTEAFF
NA	TRBV18	NA	TRBJ1-4	TGTGCCAGCTGCCGGGCAGCCGGTGAAAAACTGTTTTTT	CASCRAAGEKLFF
TRBD1	TRBV28	few	TRBJ1-5	TGTGCCAGCAGTTCACCAGGGGGCTATAGCAATCAGCCCCAGCATTTT	CASSSPGGYSNQPQHF
NA	TRBV5-1	NA	TRBJ2-7	TGCGCCAGCAGCTTGGCCAAGGCGGGGGCAATCCACGAGCAGTACTTC	CASSLAKAGAIHEQYF
NA	TRBV18	NA	TRBJ1-2	TGTGCCAGCTCACCTACAACGTACGGCTACACCTTC	CASSPTTYGYTF
NA	TRBV9	NA	TRBJ2-5	TGTGCCAGCAGCGAGACGGGAGAGACCCAGTACTTC	CASSETGETQYF
NA	TRBV7-2	NA	TRBJ2-7	TGTGCCAGCAGCTTAGCGCTAGCCTACGAGCAGTACTTC	CASSLALAYEQYF
TRBD1	TRBV29-1	NA	TRBJ1-5	TGCAGCGTTACAGGGGCGAATAGCAATCAGCCCCAGCATTTT	CSVTGANSNQPQHF